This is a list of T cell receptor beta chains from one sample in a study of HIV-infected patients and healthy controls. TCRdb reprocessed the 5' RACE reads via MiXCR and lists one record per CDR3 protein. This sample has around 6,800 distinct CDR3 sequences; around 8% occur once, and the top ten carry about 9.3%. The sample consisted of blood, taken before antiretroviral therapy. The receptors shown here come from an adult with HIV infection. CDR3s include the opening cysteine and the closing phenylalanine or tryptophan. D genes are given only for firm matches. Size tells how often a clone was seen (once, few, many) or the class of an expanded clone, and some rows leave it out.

DNA: TGCAGTGCTACTCCGGGACACCGGATCAATGAGCAGTTCTTC
CDR3: CSATPGHRINEQFF
D: NA
size: many
V: TRBV20-1
J: TRBJ2-1

DNA: TGCAGCGTTGAGGAGGAGGGGGACTACGAGCAGTACTTC
CDR3: CSVEEEGDYEQYF
D: NA
size: medium-sized
V: TRBV29-1
J: TRBJ2-7

DNA: TGTGCCAGCAGCTTAGGAGACAGCTCCTACAATGAGCAGTTCTTC
CDR3: CASSLGDSSYNEQFF
D: NA
size: medium-sized
V: TRBV7-3
J: TRBJ2-1

DNA: TGCGCCAGCAGCCCCGGACTAGTGACCTACAATGAGCAGTTCTTC
CDR3: CASSPGLVTYNEQFF
D: TRBD2
size: many
V: TRBV5-1
J: TRBJ2-1

DNA: TGTGCCAGCAGCTTACAGGGGAAGAACACTGAAGCTTTCTTT
CDR3: CASSLQGKNTEAFF
D: NA
size: medium-sized
V: TRBV11-2
J: TRBJ1-1

DNA: TGTGCCAGCAGCCAAAACTCACGAGTAGATAAGCAGTATTTT
CDR3: CASSQNSRVDKQYF
D: NA
size: NA
V: TRBV3-1
J: TRBJ2-3

DNA: TGCAGTGCTAGAGATCAGGGGGGAAACACCATATATTTT
CDR3: CSARDQGGNTIYF
D: NA
size: medium-sized
V: TRBV20-1
J: TRBJ1-3

DNA: TGCGCCAGCAGCCAAGGGGCCAGTGAAGCTTTCTTT
CDR3: CASSQGASEAFF
D: NA
size: medium-sized
V: TRBV4-1
J: TRBJ1-1

DNA: TGTGCCAGCAGTTTTAGCGGGAGGGTAAACGAGCAGTACTTC
CDR3: CASSFSGRVNEQYF
D: TRBD2
size: NA
V: TRBV28
J: TRBJ2-7

DNA: TGTGCCAGCAGTTCCATTTACTCTAGCGGGTTTGTCTCCAATGAGCAGTTCTTC
CDR3: CASSSIYSSGFVSNEQFF
D: TRBD2
size: NA
V: TRBV28
J: TRBJ2-1

DNA: TGTGCCAGCTCACCACCGGGGGCTAGCTCCTACAATGAGCAGTTCTTC
CDR3: CASSPPGASSYNEQFF
D: NA
size: few
V: TRBV18
J: TRBJ2-1

DNA: TGCAGTGCTAGAGATCGGGCTAGCGGTGTTGAGCAGTACTTC
CDR3: CSARDRASGVEQYF
D: TRBD2
size: many
V: TRBV20-1
J: TRBJ2-7

DNA: TGTGCCAGCAGCTTAGCCTCGTCGATGAACACTGAAGCTTTCTTT
CDR3: CASSLASSMNTEAFF
D: NA
size: medium-sized
V: TRBV13
J: TRBJ1-1

DNA: TGTGCCAGCAGCCACCCAGAAGCGGGGGGGGGCAATGAGCAGTTCTTC
CDR3: CASSHPEAGGGNEQFF
D: TRBD2
size: many
V: TRBV3-1
J: TRBJ2-1

DNA: TGCAGTGCTAGAGCCGCGGGACCCAGAACGGGGCAGTACTTC
CDR3: CSARAAGPRTGQYF
D: NA
size: many
V: TRBV20-1
J: TRBJ2-7

DNA: TGCAGCGCCTGTACCGATGCAGGGTGGATGAACACTGAAGCTTTCTTT
CDR3: CSACTDAGWMNTEAFF
D: NA
size: medium-sized
V: TRBV29-1
J: TRBJ1-1

DNA: TGCAGTGCTGATGTAAACAGAAACTATGGCTACACCTTC
CDR3: CSADVNRNYGYTF
D: NA
size: few
V: TRBV20-1
J: TRBJ1-2

DNA: TGTGCCAGCAGCCAGGTCCAAGAGACCCAGTACTTC
CDR3: CASSQVQETQYF
D: NA
size: many
V: TRBV3-1
J: TRBJ2-5

DNA: TGTGCCAGCAGCGAGTCACAGAAGATGAACACTGAAGCTTTCTTT
CDR3: CASSESQKMNTEAFF
D: NA
size: NA
V: TRBV7-9
J: TRBJ1-1

DNA: TGTGCCAGCAGTGAATACTTAGGAGGGTGGAATGAGCAGTTCTTC
CDR3: CASSEYLGGWNEQFF
D: NA
size: many
V: TRBV2
J: TRBJ2-1

DNA: TGTGCCAGCAGTAAACAGGGGGGGTCTGGAGGCTACACCTTC
CDR3: CASSKQGGSGGYTF
D: TRBD1
size: few
V: TRBV6-5
J: TRBJ1-2

DNA: TGTGCCAGCAGCTCGGGGGTTTGGGACACCGGGGAGCTGTTTTTT
CDR3: CASSSGVWDTGELFF
D: NA
size: NA
V: TRBV25-1
J: TRBJ2-2

DNA: TGTGCCAGCAGCGGGGGACAGGGGAATTCACCCCTCCACTTT
CDR3: CASSGGQGNSPLHF
D: TRBD1
size: NA
V: TRBV9
J: TRBJ1-6

DNA: TGTGCCAGCAGACGGACCAATATGGCTTTCTTT
CDR3: CASRRTNMAFF
D: NA
size: medium-sized
V: TRBV25-1
J: TRBJ1-1